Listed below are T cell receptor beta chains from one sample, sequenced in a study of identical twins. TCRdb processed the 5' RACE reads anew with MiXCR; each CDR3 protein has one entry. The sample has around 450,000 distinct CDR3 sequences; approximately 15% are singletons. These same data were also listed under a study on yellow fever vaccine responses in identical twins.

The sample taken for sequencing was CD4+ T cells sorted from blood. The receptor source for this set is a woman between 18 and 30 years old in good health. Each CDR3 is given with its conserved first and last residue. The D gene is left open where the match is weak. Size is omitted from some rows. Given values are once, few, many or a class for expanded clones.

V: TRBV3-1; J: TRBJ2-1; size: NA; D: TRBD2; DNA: TGTGCCAGCATCTCCGGGACTAGCGGGGGTAATGAGCAGTTCTTC; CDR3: CASISGTSGGNEQFF
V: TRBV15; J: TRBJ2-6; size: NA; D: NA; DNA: TGTGCCACCAGCATTACAGGCTCTGGGGCCAACGTCCTGACTTTC; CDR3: CATSITGSGANVLTF
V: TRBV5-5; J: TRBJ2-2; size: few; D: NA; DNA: TGTGCCAGCAGCTTGGCTTGGCAGGGGTTCACCGGGGAGCTGTTTTTT; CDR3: CASSLAWQGFTGELFF
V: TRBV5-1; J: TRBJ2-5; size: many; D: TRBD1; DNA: TGCGCCAGCAGCCACTCCGGACAGGGAGGTTTGGAGACCCAGTACTTC; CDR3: CASSHSGQGGLETQYF
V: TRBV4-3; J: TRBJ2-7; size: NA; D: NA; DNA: TGCGCCAGCAGCCAAGGGACTGTCGGACTTACCTACGAGCAGTACTTC; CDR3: CASSQGTVGLTYEQYF
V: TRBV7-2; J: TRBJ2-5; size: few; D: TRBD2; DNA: TGTGCCAGCAGCGGGCAGACTAGCGGGAGTATGGAGACCCAGTACTTC; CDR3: CASSGQTSGSMETQYF
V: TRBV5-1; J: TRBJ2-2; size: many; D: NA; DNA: TGCGCCAGCAGCTTGGCCGGACGTAACACCGGGGAGCTGTTTTTT; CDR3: CASSLAGRNTGELFF
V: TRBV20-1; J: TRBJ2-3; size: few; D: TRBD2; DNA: TGCAGTGCTCTGATGACTAGCAGAAGCACAGATACGCAGTATTTT; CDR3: CSALMTSRSTDTQYF
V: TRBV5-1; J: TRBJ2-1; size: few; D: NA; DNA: TGCGCCAGCAGCTTGGTCCAGTCGGGGTACAATGAGCAGTTCTTC; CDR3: CASSLVQSGYNEQFF
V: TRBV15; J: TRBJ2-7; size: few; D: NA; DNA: TGTGCCACCAGCAGAGACAGGGTTACCTACGAGCAGTACTTC; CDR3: CATSRDRVTYEQYF
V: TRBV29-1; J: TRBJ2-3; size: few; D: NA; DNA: TGCAGCGTTGGGGGTGCAGATACGCAGTATTTT; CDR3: CSVGGADTQYF
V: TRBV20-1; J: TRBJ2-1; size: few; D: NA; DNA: TGCAGTGCTAGAGATCCCCTAGCGCCGTTGCATGAGCAGTTCTTC; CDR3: CSARDPLAPLHEQFF
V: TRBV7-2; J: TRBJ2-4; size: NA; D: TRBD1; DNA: TGTGCCAGCCAGGGGGCGGGCAAAAACATTCAGTACTTC; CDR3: CASQGAGKNIQYF
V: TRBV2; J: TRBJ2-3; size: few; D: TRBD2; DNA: TGTGCCAGCAGTCAGTATTTGGCGGGGGTCACAGATACGCAGTATTTT; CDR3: CASSQYLAGVTDTQYF
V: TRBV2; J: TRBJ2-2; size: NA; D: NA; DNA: TGTGCCAGCAGTGACCTTGCGGGGAACACCGGGGAGCTGTTTTTT; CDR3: CASSDLAGNTGELFF
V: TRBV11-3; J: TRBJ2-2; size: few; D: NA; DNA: TGTGCCAGCAGCTTAGATTCAGGGATCACCGGGGAGCTGTTTTTT; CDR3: CASSLDSGITGELFF
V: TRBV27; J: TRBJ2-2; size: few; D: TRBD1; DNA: TGTGCCAGCAACAGGGGGCACAACACCGGGGAGCTGTTTTTT; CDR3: CASNRGHNTGELFF
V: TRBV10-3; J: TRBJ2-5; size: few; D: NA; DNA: TGTGCCATCAGTGCCGGGGTAGGAGAGACCCAGTACTTC; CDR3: CAISAGVGETQYF
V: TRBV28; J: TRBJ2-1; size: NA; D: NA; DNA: TGTGCCAGCAGTGGGGCCTTCTCAACCCCAATGGAGCAGTTCTTC; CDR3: CASSGAFSTPMEQFF
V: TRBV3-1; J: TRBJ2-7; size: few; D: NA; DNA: TGTGCCAGCAGCCAAGAGGTGGCGGTCCCCTACGAGCAGTACTTC; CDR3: CASSQEVAVPYEQYF
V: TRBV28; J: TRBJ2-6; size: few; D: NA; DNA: TGTGCCAGCAGTTCCTACCCAACAGGGCTGACACACTCTGGGGCCAACGTCCTGACTTTC; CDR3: CASSSYPTGLTHSGANVLTF
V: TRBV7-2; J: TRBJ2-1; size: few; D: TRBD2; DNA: TGTGCCAGCAGCTTAGGTGGGGCGGGGGGATACTATGAGCAGTTCTTC; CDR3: CASSLGGAGGYYEQFF
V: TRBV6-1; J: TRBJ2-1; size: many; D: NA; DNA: TGTGCCAGCAGGTTCCCAGGGGGGAATGAGCAGTTCTTC; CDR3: CASRFPGGNEQFF
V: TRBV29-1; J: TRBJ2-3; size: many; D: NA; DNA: TGCAGCGTTGTCAGAGGCCAAGATACGCAGTATTTT; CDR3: CSVVRGQDTQYF
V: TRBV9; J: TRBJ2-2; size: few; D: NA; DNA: TGTGCCAGCAGCCCACCCCCTTCCGCCGGGGAGCTGTTTTTT; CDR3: CASSPPPSAGELFF
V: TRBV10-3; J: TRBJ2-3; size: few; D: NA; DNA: TGTGCCATCAGCGCGGACGCGGCAGATACGCAGTATTTT; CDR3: CAISADAADTQYF
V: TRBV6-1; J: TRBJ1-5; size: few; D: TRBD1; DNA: TGTGCCAGCAGTACAGGGGTGCCCCAGCATTTT; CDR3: CASSTGVPQHF
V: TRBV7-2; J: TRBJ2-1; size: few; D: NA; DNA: TGTGCCAGCAGATCTACTACAGGGTACAATGAGCAGTTCTTC; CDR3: CASRSTTGYNEQFF
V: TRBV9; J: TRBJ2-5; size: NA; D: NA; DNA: TGTGCCAGCAGCCCACAACAGGGCCCTACCCGAGAGACCCAGTACTTC; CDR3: CASSPQQGPTRETQYF
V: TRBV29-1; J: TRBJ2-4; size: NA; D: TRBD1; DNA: TGCAGCGCCGTCCCGGGACAGGGGAAGGGAGCCAAAAACATTCAGTACTTC; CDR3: CSAVPGQGKGAKNIQYF
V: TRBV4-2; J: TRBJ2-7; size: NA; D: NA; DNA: TGTGCCAGCAGCCGAGAGATGGGTGAATACGAGCAGTACTTC; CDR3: CASSREMGEYEQYF
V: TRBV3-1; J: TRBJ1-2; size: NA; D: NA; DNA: TGTGCCAGCAGCCAAGGTAGCAGTTCACTCGGCTACACCTTC; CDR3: CASSQGSSSLGYTF
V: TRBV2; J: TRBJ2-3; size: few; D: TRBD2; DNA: TGTGCCAGCAGTGAACCCCGACTAGCGCGGAGCACAGATACGCAGTATTTT; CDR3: CASSEPRLARSTDTQYF
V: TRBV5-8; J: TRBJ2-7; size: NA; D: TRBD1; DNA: TGTGCCAGCAGCTCACGCCAGGGACAGGGGGCCCCCTACGAGCAGTACTTC; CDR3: CASSSRQGQGAPYEQYF
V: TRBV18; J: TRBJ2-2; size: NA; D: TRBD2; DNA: TGTGCCAGCTCACCCAAAAGACTAGCGGGGCAGCTCCGGGACACCGGGGAGCTGTTTTTT; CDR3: CASSPKRLAGQLRDTGELFF